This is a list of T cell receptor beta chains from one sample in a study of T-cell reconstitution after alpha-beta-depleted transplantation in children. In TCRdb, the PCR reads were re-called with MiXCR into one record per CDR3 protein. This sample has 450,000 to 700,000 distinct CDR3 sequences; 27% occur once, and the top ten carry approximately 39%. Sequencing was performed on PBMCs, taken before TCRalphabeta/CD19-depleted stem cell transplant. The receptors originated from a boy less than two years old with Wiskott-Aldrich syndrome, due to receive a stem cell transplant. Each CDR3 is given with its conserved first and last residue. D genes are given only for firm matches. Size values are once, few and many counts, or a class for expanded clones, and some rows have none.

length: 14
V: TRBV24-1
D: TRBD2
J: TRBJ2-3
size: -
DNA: TGTGCCACCAGTGCGAGCGGGAGTGGAGATACGCAGTATTTT
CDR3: CATSASGSGDTQYF

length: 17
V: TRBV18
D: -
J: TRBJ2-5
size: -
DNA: TGTGCCAGCTCACGACAGGAAATGCGGGAAAAGCAGCAGACCCAGTACTTC
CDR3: CASSRQEMREKQQTQYF

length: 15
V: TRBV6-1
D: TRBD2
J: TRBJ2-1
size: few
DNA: TGTGCCAGCAGTGCCACTAGCGGGAGGGCCAATGAGCAGTTCTTC
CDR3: CASSATSGRANEQFF

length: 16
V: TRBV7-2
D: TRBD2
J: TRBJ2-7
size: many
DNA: TGTGCCAGCAGCTTAGTGGGGACTAGCGGGAGTTACGAGCAGTACTTC
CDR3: CASSLVGTSGSYEQYF

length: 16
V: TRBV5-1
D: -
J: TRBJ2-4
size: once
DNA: TGCGCCAGCAGCGCAAACAGGACGTCGAAAATTAGCATTCAGTACTTC
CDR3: CASSANRTSKISIQYF

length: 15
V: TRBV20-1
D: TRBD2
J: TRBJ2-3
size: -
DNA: TGCAGTGCTTATCCTCTAGCGGGGAACACAGATACGCAGTATTTT
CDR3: CSAYPLAGNTDTQYF

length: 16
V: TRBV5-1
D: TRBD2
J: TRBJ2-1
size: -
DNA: TGCGCCAGCAGCTCGAGCGGGACTAGCCTGAACAATGAGCAGTTCTTC
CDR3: CASSSSGTSLNNEQFF

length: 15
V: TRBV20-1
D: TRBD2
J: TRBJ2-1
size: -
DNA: TGCAGTGCTCGGGGGACTAGCGGGAGTGACAATGAGCAGTTCTTC
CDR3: CSARGTSGSDNEQFF

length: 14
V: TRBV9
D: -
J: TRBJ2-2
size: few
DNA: TGTGCCAGCAGCGTAGAAACAGACACCGGGGAGCTGTTTTTT
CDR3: CASSVETDTGELFF

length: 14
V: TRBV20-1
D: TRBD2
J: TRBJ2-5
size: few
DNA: TGCAGTGCTAGAGATCCAGCGGGAGGGGAGACCCAGTACTTC
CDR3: CSARDPAGGETQYF

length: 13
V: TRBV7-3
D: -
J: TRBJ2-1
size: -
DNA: TGTGCCAGCAGCTTAAGGGCCAGGGATGAGCAGTTCTTC
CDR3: CASSLRARDEQFF

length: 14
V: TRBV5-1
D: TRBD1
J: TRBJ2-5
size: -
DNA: TGCGCCAGCAGCTGGACAGGGTTCCAAGAGACCCAGTACTTC
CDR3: CASSWTGFQETQYF

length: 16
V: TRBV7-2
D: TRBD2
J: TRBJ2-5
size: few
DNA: TGTGCCAGCAGCGCCCAAATAGGACTAGTCCAAGAGACCCAGTACTTC
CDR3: CASSAQIGLVQETQYF

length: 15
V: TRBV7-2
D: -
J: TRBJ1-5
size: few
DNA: TGTGCCAGCAGCTTAGGGCAGGGAGAAGCTCAGCCCCAGCATTTT
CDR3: CASSLGQGEAQPQHF

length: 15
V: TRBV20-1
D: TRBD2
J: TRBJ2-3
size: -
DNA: TGCAGTGCTAGCGTGCTAGCGGGAGACACAGATACGCAGTATTTT
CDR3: CSASVLAGDTDTQYF

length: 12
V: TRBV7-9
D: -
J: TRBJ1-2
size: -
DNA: TGTGCCAGCAGCTTTAACTTCTATGGCTACACCTTC
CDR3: CASSFNFYGYTF

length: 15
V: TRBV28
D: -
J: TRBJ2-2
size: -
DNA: TGTGCCAGCAGCTTGAGGGCTTTTGACACCGGGGAGCTGTTTTTT
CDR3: CASSLRAFDTGELFF

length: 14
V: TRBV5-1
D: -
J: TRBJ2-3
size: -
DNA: TGCGCCAGCAGCCTCCGGACGGACACAGATACGCAGTATTTT
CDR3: CASSLRTDTDTQYF

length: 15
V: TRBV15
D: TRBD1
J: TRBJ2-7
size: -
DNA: TGTGCCACCAGCAGTTTCGGACAGGGGACCTACGAGCAGTACTTC
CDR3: CATSSFGQGTYEQYF

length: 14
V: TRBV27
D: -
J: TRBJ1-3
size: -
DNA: TGTGCCAGCAGTTCTGGGGGCCCTGGAAACACCATATATTTT
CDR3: CASSSGGPGNTIYF

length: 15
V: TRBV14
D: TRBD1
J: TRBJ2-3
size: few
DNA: TGTGCCAGCAGCCAACATGGACAGGGGGCAAATACGCAGTATTTT
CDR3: CASSQHGQGANTQYF

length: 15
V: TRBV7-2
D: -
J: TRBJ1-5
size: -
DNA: TGTGCCAGCAGCTTAGTTTCTGGGAAGAATCAGCCCCAGCATTTT
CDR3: CASSLVSGKNQPQHF

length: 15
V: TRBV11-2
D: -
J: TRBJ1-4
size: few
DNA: TGTGCCAGCAGAAGTGTTGGTTGGACTAATGAAAAACTGTTTTTT
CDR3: CASRSVGWTNEKLFF

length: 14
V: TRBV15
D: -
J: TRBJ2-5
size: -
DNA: TGTGCCACCAGCAGATTCGGGACGGCGGAGACCCAGTACTTC
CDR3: CATSRFGTAETQYF

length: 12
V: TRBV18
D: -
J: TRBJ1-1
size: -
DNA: TGTGCCAGCTCACCACGTGAGAATGAAGCTTTCTTT
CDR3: CASSPRENEAFF

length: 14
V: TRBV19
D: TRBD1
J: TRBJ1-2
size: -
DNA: TGTGCCAGTAGCGCGCAACAGGGGCGGAGTGGCTACACCTTC
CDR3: CASSAQQGRSGYTF

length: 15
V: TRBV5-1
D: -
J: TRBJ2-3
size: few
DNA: TGCGCCAGCACCCCTCGGGGGGCGAACACAGATACGCAGTATTTT
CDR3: CASTPRGANTDTQYF

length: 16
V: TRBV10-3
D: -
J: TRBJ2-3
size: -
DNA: TGTGCCATCAGCGGAGCGGGGGACAGCCTTACAGATACGCAGTATTTT
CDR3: CAISGAGDSLTDTQYF

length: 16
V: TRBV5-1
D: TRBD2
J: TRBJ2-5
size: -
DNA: TGCGCCAGCAGGCAAACCGGGACTAGCGGGAGAGAGACCCAGTACTTC
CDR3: CASRQTGTSGRETQYF

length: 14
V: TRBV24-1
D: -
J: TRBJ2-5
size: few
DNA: TGTGCCACCAGTGAACCCGGGTTTATAGAGACCCAGTACTTC
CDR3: CATSEPGFIETQYF

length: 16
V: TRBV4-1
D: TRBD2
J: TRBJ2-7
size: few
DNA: TGCGCCAGCAGCCAAGGTTATAGCGGGAGGGCCAGGGAGCAGTACTTC
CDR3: CASSQGYSGRAREQYF

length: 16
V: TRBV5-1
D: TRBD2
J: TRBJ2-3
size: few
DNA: TGCGCCAGCAGCTTTAGCGGGAGGGCCGGCACAGATACGCAGTATTTT
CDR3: CASSFSGRAGTDTQYF

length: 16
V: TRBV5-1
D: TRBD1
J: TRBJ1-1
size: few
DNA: TGCGCCAGCAGCTCGAGGGACAGGGGGCGGAACACTGAAGCTTTCTTT
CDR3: CASSSRDRGRNTEAFF

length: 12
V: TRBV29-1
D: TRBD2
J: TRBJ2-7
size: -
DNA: TGCAGCGTTGGCAGGGAGGGCTACGAGCAGTACTTC
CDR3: CSVGREGYEQYF

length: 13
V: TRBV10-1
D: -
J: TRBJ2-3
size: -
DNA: TGCGCCAGCCAAGGACTCGTTGGGAATACGCAGTATTTT
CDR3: CASQGLVGNTQYF

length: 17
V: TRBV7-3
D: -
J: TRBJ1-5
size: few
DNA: TGTGCCAGCAGCTTAAAACGGGACGGCTATAGCAATCAGCCCCAGCATTTT
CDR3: CASSLKRDGYSNQPQHF

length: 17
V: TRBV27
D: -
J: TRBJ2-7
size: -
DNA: TGTGCCAGCAGTTTATTTGCGGTGGCAGGGGAGGCCTACGAGCAGTACTTC
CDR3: CASSLFAVAGEAYEQYF

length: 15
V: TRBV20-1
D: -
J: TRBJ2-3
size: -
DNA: TGCAGTGCTAGGGATAGCGCAGTGATCACAGATACGCAGTATTTT
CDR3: CSARDSAVITDTQYF

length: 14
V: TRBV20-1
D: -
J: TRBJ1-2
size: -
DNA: TGCAGTGCTAGAGAGAAGAGGACAGTCTATGGCTACACCTTC
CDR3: CSAREKRTVYGYTF

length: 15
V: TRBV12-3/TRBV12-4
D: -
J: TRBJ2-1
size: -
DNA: TGTGCCAGCAGCCCCGGGACACCGAGAAACAATGAGCAGTTCTTC
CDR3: CASSPGTPRNNEQFF

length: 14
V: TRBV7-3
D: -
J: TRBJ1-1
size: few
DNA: TGTGCCAGCAGCTTAAAAGGGGATGGCACTGAAGCTTTCTTT
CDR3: CASSLKGDGTEAFF

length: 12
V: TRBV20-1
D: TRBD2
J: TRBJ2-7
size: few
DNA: TGCAGTGCTAGTTCGGGAGGGGTCGAGCAGTACTTC
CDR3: CSASSGGVEQYF

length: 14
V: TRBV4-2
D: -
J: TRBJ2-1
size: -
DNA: TGTGCCAGCAGCCAAGAGTGGTTGAACAATGAGCAGTTCTTC
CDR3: CASSQEWLNNEQFF

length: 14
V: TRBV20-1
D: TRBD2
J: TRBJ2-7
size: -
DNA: TGCAGTGCCCTCACTAGCGGGAGGCCCTACGAGCAGTACTTC
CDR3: CSALTSGRPYEQYF

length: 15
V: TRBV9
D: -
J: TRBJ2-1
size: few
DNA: TGTGCCAGCAGCGTAGATGTCAGGGCATACAATGAGCAGTTCTTC
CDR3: CASSVDVRAYNEQFF

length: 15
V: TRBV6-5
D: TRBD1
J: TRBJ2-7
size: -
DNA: TGTGCCAGCAGTTATGTGGGACAGACCACCTACGAGCAGTACTTC
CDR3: CASSYVGQTTYEQYF